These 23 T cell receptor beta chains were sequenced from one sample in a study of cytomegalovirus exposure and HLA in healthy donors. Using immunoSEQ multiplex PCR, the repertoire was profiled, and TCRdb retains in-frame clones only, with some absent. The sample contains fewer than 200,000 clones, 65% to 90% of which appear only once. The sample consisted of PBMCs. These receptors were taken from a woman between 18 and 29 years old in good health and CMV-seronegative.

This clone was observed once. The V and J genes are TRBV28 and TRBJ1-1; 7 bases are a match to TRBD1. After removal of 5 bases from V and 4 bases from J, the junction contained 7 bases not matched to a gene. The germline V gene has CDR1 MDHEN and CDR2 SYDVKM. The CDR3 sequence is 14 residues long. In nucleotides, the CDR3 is TGTGCCAGCAGTGCGTCCAGGGGGACCACTGAAGCTTTCTTT. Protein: CASSASRGTTEAFF.

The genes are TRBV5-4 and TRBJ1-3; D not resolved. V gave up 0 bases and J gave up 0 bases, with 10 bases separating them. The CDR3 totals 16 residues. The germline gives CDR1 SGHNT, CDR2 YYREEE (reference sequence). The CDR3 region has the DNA TGTGCCAGCAGCTTGGACCCCCTATTCTCTGGAAACACCATATATTTT. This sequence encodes CASSLDPLFSGNTIYF.

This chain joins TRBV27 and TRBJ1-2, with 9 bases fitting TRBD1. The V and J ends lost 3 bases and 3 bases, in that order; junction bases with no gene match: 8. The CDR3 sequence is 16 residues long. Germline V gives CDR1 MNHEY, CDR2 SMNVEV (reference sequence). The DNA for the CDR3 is TGTGCCAGCAGTTTCAACCGGGACAGGGAACACTATGGCTACACCTTC. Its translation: CASSFNRDREHYGYTF.

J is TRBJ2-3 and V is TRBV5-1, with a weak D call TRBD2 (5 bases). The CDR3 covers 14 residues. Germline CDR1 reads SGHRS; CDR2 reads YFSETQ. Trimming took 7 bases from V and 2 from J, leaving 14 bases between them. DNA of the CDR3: TGCGCCAGCCGAGCCGGGGATTTCACAGATACGCAGTATTTT. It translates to CASRAGDFTDTQYF.

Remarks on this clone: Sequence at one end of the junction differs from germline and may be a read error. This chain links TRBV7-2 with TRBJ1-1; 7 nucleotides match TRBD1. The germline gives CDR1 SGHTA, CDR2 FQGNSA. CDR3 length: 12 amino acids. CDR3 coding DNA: TGTGCCAGCAGCTTAGACGGCAGGGGGGTAGGTTTT. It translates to CASSLDGRGVGF.

CDR3 sequence: CASSRADPTYERTDTQYF. Here the CDR3 DNA reads TGCGCCAGCAGCCGCGCAGACCCGACGTACGAGAGGACAGATACGCAGTATTTT. The J gene is TRBJ2-3, the V gene TRBV4-1; D is uncertain. This CDR3 region has 18 residues. V was trimmed by 4 bases and J by 3 bases, leaving 23 bases between them. The germline V gene has CDR1 MGHRA and CDR2 YSYEKL.

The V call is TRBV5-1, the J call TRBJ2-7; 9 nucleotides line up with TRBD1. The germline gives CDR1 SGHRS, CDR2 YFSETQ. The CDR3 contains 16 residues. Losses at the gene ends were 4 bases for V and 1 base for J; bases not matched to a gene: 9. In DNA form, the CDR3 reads TGCGCCAGCAGCGGGGGGTGGGGACAGGGATCCTACGAGCAGTACTTC. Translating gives CASSGGWGQGSYEQYF.

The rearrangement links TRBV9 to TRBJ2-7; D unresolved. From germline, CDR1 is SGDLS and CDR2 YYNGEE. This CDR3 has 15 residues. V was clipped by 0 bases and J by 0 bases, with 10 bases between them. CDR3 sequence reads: CASSVGEKSSYEQYF. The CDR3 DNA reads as TGTGCCAGCAGCGTAGGCGAGAAAAGCTCCTACGAGCAGTACTTC.

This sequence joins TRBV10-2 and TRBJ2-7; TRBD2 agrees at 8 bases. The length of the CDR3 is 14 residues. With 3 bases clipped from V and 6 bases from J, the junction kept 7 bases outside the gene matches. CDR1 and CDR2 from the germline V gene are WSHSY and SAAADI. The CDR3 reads CASSENGLAREQYF. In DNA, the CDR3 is TGCGCCAGCAGTGAAAATGGACTAGCACGCGAGCAGTACTTC.

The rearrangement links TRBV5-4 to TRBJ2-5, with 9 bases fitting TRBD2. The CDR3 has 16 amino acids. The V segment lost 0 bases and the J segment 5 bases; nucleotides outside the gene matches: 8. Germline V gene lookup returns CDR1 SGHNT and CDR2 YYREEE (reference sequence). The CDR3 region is CASSLGLAGSRETQYF. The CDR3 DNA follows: TGTGCCAGCAGCTTGGGCCTAGCGGGGTCTAGGGAGACCCAGTACTTC.

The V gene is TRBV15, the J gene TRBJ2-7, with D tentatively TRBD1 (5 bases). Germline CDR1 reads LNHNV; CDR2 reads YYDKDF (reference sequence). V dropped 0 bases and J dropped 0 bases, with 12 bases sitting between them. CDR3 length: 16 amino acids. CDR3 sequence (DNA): TGTGCCACCAGCAGAGAGCGACAGACGAGCTCCTACGAGCAGTACTTC. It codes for CATSRERQTSSYEQYF.

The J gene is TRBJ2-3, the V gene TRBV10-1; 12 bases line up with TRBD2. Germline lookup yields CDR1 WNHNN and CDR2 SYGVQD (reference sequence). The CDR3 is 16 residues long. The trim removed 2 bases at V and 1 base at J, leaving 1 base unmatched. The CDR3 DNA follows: TGCGCCAGCAGTGAGAGACTAGCGGGAGGCACAGATACGCAGTATTTT. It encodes CASSERLAGGTDTQYF.

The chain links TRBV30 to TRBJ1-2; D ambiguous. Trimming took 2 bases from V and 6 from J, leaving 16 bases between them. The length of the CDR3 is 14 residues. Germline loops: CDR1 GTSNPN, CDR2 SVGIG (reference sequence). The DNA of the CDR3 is TGTGCCTGGAGTTCCACTAATATTTATGATGGCTACACCTTC. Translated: CAWSSTNIYDGYTF.

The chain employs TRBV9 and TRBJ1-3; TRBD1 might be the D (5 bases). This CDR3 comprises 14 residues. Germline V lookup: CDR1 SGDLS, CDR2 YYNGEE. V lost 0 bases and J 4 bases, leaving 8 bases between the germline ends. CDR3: CASSVGQRGNTIYF. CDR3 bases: TGTGCCAGCAGCGTAGGACAGCGCGGAAACACCATATATTTT.

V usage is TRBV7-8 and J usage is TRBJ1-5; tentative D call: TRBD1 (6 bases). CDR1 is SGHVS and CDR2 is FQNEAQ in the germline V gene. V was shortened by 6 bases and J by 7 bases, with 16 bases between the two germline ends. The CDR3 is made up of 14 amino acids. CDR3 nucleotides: TGTGCCAGCAGTCCAGACCAGGGACAACAGCCCCAGCATTTT. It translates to CASSPDQGQQPQHF. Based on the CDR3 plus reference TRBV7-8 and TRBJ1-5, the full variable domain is GAGVSQSPRYKVAKRGQDVALRCDPISGHVSLFWYQQALGQGPEFLTYFQNEAQLDKSGLPSDRFFAERPEGSVSTLKIQRTQQEDSAVYLCASSPDQGQQPQHFGDGTRLSIL.

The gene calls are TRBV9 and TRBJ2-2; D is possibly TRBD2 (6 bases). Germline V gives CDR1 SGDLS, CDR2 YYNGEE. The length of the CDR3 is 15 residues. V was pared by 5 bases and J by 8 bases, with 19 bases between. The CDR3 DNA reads TGTGCCAGCAGTCCATATACCGGGACTGTGGGGGAGCTGTTTTTT. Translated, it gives CASSPYTGTVGELFF.

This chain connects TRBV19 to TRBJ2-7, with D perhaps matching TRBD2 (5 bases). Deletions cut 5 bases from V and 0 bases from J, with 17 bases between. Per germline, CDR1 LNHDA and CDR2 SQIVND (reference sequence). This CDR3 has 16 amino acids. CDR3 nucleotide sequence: TGTGCCAGTAGTCTCTCGGGAACCACCCTCTCCTACGAGCAGTACTTC. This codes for CASSLSGTTLSYEQYF.

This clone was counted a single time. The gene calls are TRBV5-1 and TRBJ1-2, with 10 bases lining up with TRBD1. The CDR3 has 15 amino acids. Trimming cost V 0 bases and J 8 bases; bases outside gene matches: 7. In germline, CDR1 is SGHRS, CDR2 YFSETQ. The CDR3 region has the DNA TGCGCCAGCAGCTTGGCGACAGGGGGCGTCGAAGGCTACACCTTC. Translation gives CASSLATGGVEGYTF.

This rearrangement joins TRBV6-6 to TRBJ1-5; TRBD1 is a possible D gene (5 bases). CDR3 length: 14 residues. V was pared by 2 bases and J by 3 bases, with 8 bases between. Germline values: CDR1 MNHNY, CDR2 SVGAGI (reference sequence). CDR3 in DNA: TGTGCCAGCAGTTACGGGGGGAACAATCAGCCCCAGCATTTT. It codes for CASSYGGNNQPQHF.

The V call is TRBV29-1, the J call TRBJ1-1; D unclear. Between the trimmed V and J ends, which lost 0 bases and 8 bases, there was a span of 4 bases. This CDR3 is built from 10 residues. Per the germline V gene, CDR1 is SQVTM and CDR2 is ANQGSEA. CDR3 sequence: CSVEDGEAFF. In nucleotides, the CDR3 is TGCAGCGTTGAAGATGGCGAAGCTTTCTTT.

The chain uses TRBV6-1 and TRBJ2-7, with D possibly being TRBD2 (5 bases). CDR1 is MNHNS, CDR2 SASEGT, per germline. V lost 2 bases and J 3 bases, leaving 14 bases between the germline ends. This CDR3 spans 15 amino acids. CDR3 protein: CASSESGPVSYEQYF. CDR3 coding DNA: TGTGCCAGCAGTGAAAGCGGTCCAGTCAGCTACGAGCAGTACTTC.

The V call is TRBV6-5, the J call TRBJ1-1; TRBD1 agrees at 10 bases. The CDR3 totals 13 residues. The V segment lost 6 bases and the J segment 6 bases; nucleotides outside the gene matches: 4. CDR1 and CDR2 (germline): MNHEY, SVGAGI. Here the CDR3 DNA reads TGTGCCAGCAGGGACAGGGGGTTGGCTGAAGCTTTCTTT. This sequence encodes CASRDRGLAEAFF.

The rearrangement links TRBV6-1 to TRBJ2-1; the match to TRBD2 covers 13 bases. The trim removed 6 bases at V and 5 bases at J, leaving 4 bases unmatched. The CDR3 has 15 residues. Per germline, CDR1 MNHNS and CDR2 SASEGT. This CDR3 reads CASSPGTSGNNEQFF. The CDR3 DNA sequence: TGTGCCAGCAGCCCCGGGACTAGCGGGAACAATGAGCAGTTCTTC.